What follows are 13 T cell receptor beta chains derived from one specimen sequenced in a study of T cell changes during pregnancy in multiple sclerosis. Produced via immunoSEQ multiplex PCR; TCRdb's table is partial and in-frame only. The table has about 100,000 clones, around nine tenths seen once. This material consisted of peripheral blood, taken in the second trimester of pregnancy. Receptors originate from a female donor with multiple sclerosis, enrolled in a pregnancy study.

This sequence joins TRBV5-4 and TRBJ2-7; D is unclear. V lost 0 bases, J lost 2 bases, and 9 bases lay in between. The CDR3 is made up of 14 amino acids. Germline V gene sequence: CDR1 SGHNT, CDR2 YYREEE (reference sequence). Here the CDR3 reads CASSLEGSTYEQYF. The CDR3 DNA follows: TGTGCCAGCAGCTTGGAAGGTAGCACCTACGAGCAGTACTTC.

The J gene is TRBJ1-1, the V gene TRBV29-1; 8 bases map to TRBD1. Germline V gene data show CDR1 as SQVTM and CDR2 as ANQGSEA. The CDR3 totals 16 residues. The ends lost 1 base at V and 4 bases at J; junction bases unmatched: 11. The CDR3 bases are TGCAGCGTTGAAGGGGGCCGGGACAGGAGGGGCACTGAAGCTTTCTTT. This codes for CSVEGGRDRRGTEAFF.

The chain recombines TRBV15 with TRBJ1-2, with 10 positions matching TRBD1. J was trimmed by 2 bases and V by 2 bases; bases with no gene match: 2. Germline values: CDR1 LNHNV, CDR2 YYDKDF (reference sequence). The CDR3 is 15 amino acids. The CDR3 loop reads CATSRRTGGNYGYTF. The CDR3 coding sequence is TGTGCCACCAGCAGACGGACAGGGGGGAACTATGGCTACACCTTC.

V and J are TRBV5-1 and TRBJ2-2; tentatively, D is TRBD1 (5 bases). From germline, CDR1 is SGHRS and CDR2 YFSETQ. CDR3 length equals 12 residues. Trimming removed 6 bases at V and 4 bases at J, with 7 bases between. Here the CDR3 DNA reads TGCGCCAGCAATCAGGGCACCGGGGAGCTGTTTTTT. It yields the protein CASNQGTGELFF.

The chain uses TRBV28 and TRBJ2-5; TRBD1 aligns across 8 bases. The CDR3 length is 12 residues. Looked up from germline, CDR1 is MDHEN and CDR2 is SYDVKM. J gave up 2 bases and V 8 bases, and 1 base lay outside the gene matches. As DNA, the CDR3 is TGTGCCAGCCGGACAGGGCAAGAGACCCAGTACTTC. Translation: CASRTGQETQYF.

This chain connects TRBV15 to TRBJ2-1, with D maybe TRBD1 (5 bases). Germline CDR1 reads LNHNV; CDR2 reads YYDKDF (reference sequence). The CDR3 spans 13 residues. V lost 3 bases to trimming and J lost 14 bases, with 17 bases between them. The CDR3 DNA follows: TGTGCCACCAGCAGCGCTCCCGGTGGGGCCGAGTTCTTC. Amino acids: CATSSAPGGAEFF.

The chain links TRBV27 to TRBJ1-4; a weak D match, TRBD1 (6 bases). The CDR3 is made up of 16 amino acids. The germline CDR1 and CDR2 sequences are MNHEY and SMNVEV (reference sequence). Trimming took off 4 bases at V and 3 bases at J, with 15 bases between the two ends. As DNA, the CDR3 is TGTGCCAGCAGTTCTCTCAGGGGAAAAGCTAATGAAAAACTGTTTTTT. It yields the protein CASSSLRGKANEKLFF. Full variable domain (rest looked up from reference TRBV27 and TRBJ1-4): EAQVTQNPRYLITVTGKKLTVTCSQNMNHEYMSWYRQDPGLGLRQIYYSMNVEVTDKGDVPEGYKVSRKEKRNFPLILESPSPNQTSLYFCASSSLRGKANEKLFFGSGTQLSVL.

This chain uses TRBV4-2 with TRBJ1-1; tentative D call: TRBD1 (6 bases). Germline-derived CDR1 and CDR2 are LGHNA and YNFKEQ. The CDR3 has 15 residues. Trimming removed 4 bases from V and 1 base from J, with 13 bases in between. The CDR3 region has the DNA TGTGCCAGCAGCCTGGGAGACAGGTCGAACACTGAAGCTTTCTTT. Amino acids: CASSLGDRSNTEAFF.

The V gene is TRBV29-1, the J gene TRBJ1-1; D unclear. Germline-derived CDR1 and CDR2 are SQVTM and ANQGSEA. The CDR3 sequence is 14 residues long. Trimming left V 5 bases short and J 6 bases short, with 19 bases between. This chain's CDR3 is CSVYRPLGSPEAFF. CDR3 nucleotides: TGCAGCGTTTATAGGCCCCTTGGGAGCCCTGAAGCTTTCTTT.

The V and J genes are TRBV19 and TRBJ2-3; D gene uncertain. The V and J ends lost 1 base and 1 base respectively, with 9 bases between them. Germline loops: CDR1 LNHDA, CDR2 SQIVND (reference sequence). The CDR3 has 15 amino acids. The CDR3 DNA reads TGTGCCAGTAGTATAGCCCAGTCTGGCACAGATACGCAGTATTTT. Its protein is CASSIAQSGTDTQYF.

On this clone itself: At one end the junction does not follow the germline gene, possibly because of a read error. The J gene is TRBJ1-2, the V gene TRBV4-2; 8 bases align to TRBD1. The CDR3 loop spans 12 amino acids. Germline lookup yields CDR1 LGHNA and CDR2 YNFKEQ. The CDR3 nucleotides read TGTGCCAGCAGCCAATCGGACAGGGAGTTCTCCTTC. It codes for CASSQSDREFSF.

In DNA form, the CDR3 reads TGTGCCAGCTCACAACTTCAGGGGGCCCAACCCCAGCATTTT. Its protein product is CASSQLQGAQPQHF. The chain recombines TRBV18 with TRBJ1-5; 8 nucleotides match TRBD1. The germline CDR1 and CDR2 sequences are KGHSH and LQKENI. V gave up 4 bases and J gave up 10 bases; unmatched junction bases: 9. This CDR3 has 14 amino acids.

The J gene is TRBJ2-1, the V gene TRBV27; D perhaps matches TRBD2 (6 bases). V lost 4 bases and J lost 10, with 20 bases in between. The CDR3 is 15 amino acids. In germline, CDR1 is MNHEY, CDR2 SMNVEV (reference sequence). CDR3 sequence (DNA): TGTGCCAGCAGTTCGTCACTAGCTTCCTTTCAGGAGCAGTTCTTC. This translates into CASSSSLASFQEQFF.